Sequencing of this T cell receptor (delta chain) was carried out in a study of gamma-delta T cells after stem cell transplantation. Germline V gives CDR1 GEAIGNYY, CDR2 EKD. The CDR3 has 20 amino acids. Deletions cut 0 bases from V and 0 bases from J, with 25 bases between. TCRdb reprocessed the RT-PCR reads using CATT. The table has 2,000 to 2,500 delta-chain clones, around 40% seen once. This clonotype originated in a human donor. It is not recorded whose cells these are; they may come from a transplant donor. The rearrangement links TRDV2 to TRDJ1, with D perhaps TRDD2 or TRDD3 (6 bases each). Material for sequencing was gamma-delta T cells. In nucleotides, the CDR3 is TGTGCCTGTGACACCGTCCTACCAGGGCTGGGGCGACCTTACACCGATAAACTCATCTTT. Translating gives CACDTVLPGLGRPYTDKLIF.